The clone carrying this T cell receptor beta chain was detected ten times or more. Its antigen remains unidentified. The CDR3 is 15 residues long. Per the germline V gene, CDR1 is MNHEY and CDR2 is SVGAGI. The V gene lost 0 bases and the J gene lost 3 bases, with 12 bases spanning the gap. This entry is derived from a study of T cells in Graves' hyperthyroidism and ophthalmopathy. Findings and limits, study-wide: With a median lead of 6.5 months before onset, the model predicted ophthalmopathy.

TCR beta CDR3 sequences were amplified from RNA transcripts. The HTBI primer set drove a first-round RT-PCR of the TCR CDR3. One entry per CDR3 protein results from TCRdb running MiXCR on the multiplex PCR reads. The table records fewer than 850,000 distinct CDR3 sequences, roughly 17% of them present only once. Newly diagnosed hyperthyroidism, duration under 2 months, in patients aged 18 to 65. Diagnoses were made from clinical symptoms, serum measures (thyroxine and TRAb), thyroid ultrasound and orbital computed tomography. The chain links TRBV6-5 to TRBJ2-7, with D possibly matching TRBD2 (5 bases). This clonotype was obtained from a man aged 45-65 years with Graves' hyperthyroidism. Input material: blood. CDR3 region: CASSYSKEGHYEQYF. The DNA of the CDR3 is TGTGCCAGCAGTTACTCGAAAGAGGGCCACTACGAGCAGTACTTC.